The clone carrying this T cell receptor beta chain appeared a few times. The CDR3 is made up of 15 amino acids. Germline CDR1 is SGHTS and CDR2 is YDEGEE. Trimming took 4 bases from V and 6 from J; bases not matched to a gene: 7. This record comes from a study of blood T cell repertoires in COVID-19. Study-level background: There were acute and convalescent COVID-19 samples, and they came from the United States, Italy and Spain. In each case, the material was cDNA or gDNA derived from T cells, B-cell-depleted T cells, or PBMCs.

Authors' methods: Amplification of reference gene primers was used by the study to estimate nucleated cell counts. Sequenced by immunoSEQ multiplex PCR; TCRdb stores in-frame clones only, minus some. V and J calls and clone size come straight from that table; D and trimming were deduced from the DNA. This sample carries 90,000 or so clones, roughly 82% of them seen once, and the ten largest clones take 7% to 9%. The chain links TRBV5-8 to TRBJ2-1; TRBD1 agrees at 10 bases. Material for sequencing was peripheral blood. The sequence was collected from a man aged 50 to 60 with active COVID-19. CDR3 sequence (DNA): TGTGCCAGCAGCCGACAGGGGGCACCATCCAATGAGCAGTTCTTC. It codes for CASSRQGAPSNEQFF.